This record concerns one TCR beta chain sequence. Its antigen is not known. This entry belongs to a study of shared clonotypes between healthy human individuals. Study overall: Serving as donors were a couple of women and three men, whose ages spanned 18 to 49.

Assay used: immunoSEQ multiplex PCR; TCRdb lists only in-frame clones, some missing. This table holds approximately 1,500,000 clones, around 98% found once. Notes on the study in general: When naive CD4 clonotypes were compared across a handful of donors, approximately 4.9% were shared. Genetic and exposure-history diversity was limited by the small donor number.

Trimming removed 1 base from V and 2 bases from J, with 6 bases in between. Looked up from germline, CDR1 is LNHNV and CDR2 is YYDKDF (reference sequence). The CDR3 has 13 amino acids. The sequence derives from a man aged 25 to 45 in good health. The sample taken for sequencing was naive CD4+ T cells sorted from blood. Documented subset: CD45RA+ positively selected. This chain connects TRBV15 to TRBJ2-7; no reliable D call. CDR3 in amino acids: CATSRVTTYEQYF. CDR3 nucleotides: TGTGCCACCAGCAGAGTGACCACCTACGAGCAGTACTTC.